This record looks at one TCR beta chain sequence and its context. The germline gives CDR1 ENHRY, CDR2 SYGVKD. CDR3 length: 13 residues. This record belongs to a study of T cells expressing NK-cell markers. Across the study: Sorted CD3+CD56+NKG2C+, CD3+CD56+NKG2C- and CD3+CD56-NKG2C+ T cells supplied TCR beta repertoires. With respect to HCMV, seven of the eight sequenced donors were seropositive, and one was seronegative.

Each CDR3 protein gets one entry in TCRdb, which reprocessed the 5' RACE reads and gives no DNA. The table lists about 400,000 distinct CDR3 sequences. The origin of this receptor is a woman aged 45-59 years in good health. Sequencing used blood T cells: a sorted CD56 or NKG2C T cell subset, CD4+ or CD8+ T cells, or bulk PBMC T cells (not recorded which). V gene TRBV10-3 combines with J gene TRBJ2-1; TCRdb names TRBD1, which stays unverified in the absence of DNA. The CDR3 spells CAISENGGTTRFF.